This is a list of T cell receptor beta chains from one sample in a study of blood T cell repertoires in COVID-19. Libraries were prepared by immunoSEQ multiplex PCR; TCRdb keeps only in-frame clonotypes and omits some of them. This table has 15,000 to 20,000 clones, about nine tenths appearing once. The material sequenced was peripheral blood. The receptors stem from a human donor in a cohort sampled during active COVID-19. The CDR3 runs from the conserved cysteine through the conserved F or W. A D gene is named only where the DNA matches it firmly. Clone sizes are given selectively: once, few, many, or a class where the clone is expanded.

len,j_gene,abundance,v_gene,d_gene,CDR3nt,CDR3aa
15,TRBJ1-5,-,TRBV19,TRBD1,TGTGCCAGTAGGGACAGGGGGTATAGCAATCAGCCCCAGCATTTT,CASRDRGYSNQPQHF
14,TRBJ1-4,-,TRBV7-9,-,TGTGCCAGCAGCCCGAGGGAGGTTGGCGAAAAACTGTTTTTT,CASSPREVGEKLFF
17,TRBJ2-5,-,TRBV11-3,TRBD1,TGTGCCAGCAGCTTAGTCGGGGAACAGGGGAAACGGGAGACCCAGTACTTC,CASSLVGEQGKRETQYF
18,TRBJ2-7,-,TRBV3-1/TRBV3-2,-,TGTGCCAGCAGCCAGGCCCTGTTAAACGTGGGAGGCTCCTACGAGCAGTACTTC,CASSQALLNVGGSYEQYF
12,TRBJ2-7,-,TRBV3-1/TRBV3-2,TRBD2,TGTGCCAGCAGAAAGAGCGGGGGGGAGCAGTACTTC,CASRKSGGEQYF
13,TRBJ2-2,-,TRBV14,-,TGTGCCAGCAGCCAAGTTACGGCCGGGGAGCTGTTTTTT,CASSQVTAGELFF
19,TRBJ2-1,medium-sized,TRBV11-2,TRBD2,TGTGCCAGCAGCTTAGGAAGTCGGGGGGGTCGGATTCACTACAATGAGCAGTTCTTC,CASSLGSRGGRIHYNEQFF
13,TRBJ1-1,-,TRBV2,-,TGTGCCAGCAGCGCCGGGGAGAACACTGAAGCTTTCTTT,CASSAGENTEAFF
15,TRBJ1-1,-,TRBV5-1,TRBD1,TGCGCCAGCAGCCAGGACAGGGGATTGAACACTGAAGCTTTCTTT,CASSQDRGLNTEAFF
16,TRBJ2-7,-,TRBV4-2,-,TGTGCCAGCAGCCAAGCGTGGGGGCGGGAGACCTACGAGCAGTACTTC,CASSQAWGRETYEQYF
13,TRBJ2-1,-,TRBV28,TRBD1,TGTGCCAGCAGCCAGGGACAGTACAATGAGCAGTTCTTC,CASSQGQYNEQFF
15,TRBJ2-1,-,TRBV5-1,-,TGCGCCAGCAGCTTGGCAGGGGTCTCAAACAATGAGCAGTTCTTC,CASSLAGVSNNEQFF